Listed here are 11 T cell receptor beta chains from one sample, sequenced in a study of radiotherapy plus CTLA-4 blockade in lung cancer. Data came from immunoSEQ multiplex PCR; TCRdb stores just in-frame clones and leaves some out. The sample shows 13,000 to 15,000 clones, over 75% of them seen only once. Sequenced material: peripheral blood, taken from a patient treated with radiotherapy plus ipilimumab. Receptor source: a human donor with non-small cell lung cancer that progressed on radiotherapy plus ipilimumab. Some clones in this sample may be carry-over from other donors' samples.

The V call is TRBV11-3, the J call TRBJ2-1, with 10 bases fitting TRBD2. V shed 2 bases, J shed 7 bases, and the junction held 11 bases outside the gene matches. This CDR3 region has 17 residues. Germline V lookup: CDR1 SGHNT, CDR2 YENEEA. Here the CDR3 reads CASSLYLAGEDGNEQFF. CDR3 coding DNA: TGTGCCAGCAGCTTATACCTAGCGGGAGAGGACGGGAATGAGCAGTTCTTC.

The V and J genes are TRBV7-9 and TRBJ2-3; 8 nucleotides line up with TRBD2. The V segment lost 5 bases and the J segment 2 bases; nucleotides outside the gene matches: 9. The CDR3 is 16 amino acids. Germline V gene sequence: CDR1 SEHNR, CDR2 FQNEAQ (reference sequence). CDR3 in DNA: TGTGCCAGCAGCCGCCCCCAGCGGGAGCTCACAGATACGCAGTATTTT. Amino acid sequence: CASSRPQRELTDTQYF.

The chain employs TRBV2 and TRBJ1-4; no clear D gene. Germline CDR1 reads SNHLY; CDR2 reads FYNNEI. Trimming shortened V by 6 bases and J by 3 bases, and 14 bases separated the two germline ends. This CDR3 region has 15 residues. Written as DNA, the CDR3 is TGTGCCAGCAGGAGGGAGGTAGTGGCTAATGAAAAACTGTTTTTT. It is translated as CASRREVVANEKLFF.

The chain has TRBV18 and TRBJ2-3; 12 bases fit TRBD2. Germline CDR1 is KGHSH and CDR2 is LQKENI. The CDR3 sequence is 15 residues long. V was clipped by 4 bases and J by 4 bases; unmatched bases: 3. CDR3 nucleotide sequence: TGTGCCAGCTCACGGACTAGCGGGGTACCAGATACGCAGTATTTT. Protein sequence: CASSRTSGVPDTQYF.

The CDR3 DNA follows: TGTGCCAGCAGCTTAAACAGCGGGGGGTTAGAGACCCAGTACTTC. Translation: CASSLNSGGLETQYF. The V and J genes are TRBV7-2 and TRBJ2-5; TRBD2 matches at 9 bases. V lost 2 bases, J lost 4 bases, and 5 bases stayed unmatched. Germline V gene data show CDR1 as SGHTA and CDR2 as FQGNSA. The CDR3 loop spans 15 amino acids. Combining the CDR3 with reference TRBV7-2 and TRBJ2-5 gives the whole variable domain GAGVSQSPSNKVTEKGKDVELRCDPISGHTALYWYRQSLGQGLEFLIYFQGNSAPDKSGLPSDRFSAERTGGSVSTLTIQRTQQEDSAVYLCASSLNSGGLETQYFGPGTRLLVL.

This clone was counted only a few times. This chain joins TRBV11-2 and TRBJ1-2; TRBD1 is a possible D gene (6 bases). Trimming removed 6 bases from V and 3 bases from J, with 17 bases in between. CDR1 and CDR2 from the germline V gene are SGHAT and FQNNGV. This CDR3 has 15 amino acids. The CDR3 coding sequence is TGTGCCAGCAGGCCTTTCGGGGACACCCACTATGGCTACACCTTC. Amino acid sequence: CASRPFGDTHYGYTF.

The V gene is TRBV5-4, the J gene TRBJ2-2; TRBD2 agrees at 7 bases. This CDR3 has 15 amino acids. The junction had 8 bases not matched to a gene; V was cut back by 4 bases and J by 5 bases. The germline gives CDR1 SGHNT, CDR2 YYREEE (reference sequence). The CDR3 sequence: CASSQKAGCTGELFF. As DNA, the CDR3 is TGTGCCAGCAGCCAAAAAGCGGGGTGTACCGGGGAGCTGTTTTTT.

V gene TRBV19 combines with J gene TRBJ1-5; TRBD1 matches at 11 bases. The V gene end was trimmed by 2 bases and the J gene end by 6 bases; junction bases not matched to a gene: 3. The CDR3 totals 15 residues. Looked up from germline, CDR1 is LNHDA and CDR2 is SQIVND (reference sequence). The CDR3 DNA reads TGTGCCAGTAGTATATCGGGACAGGGGGGTCAGCCCCAGCATTTT. Its protein is CASSISGQGGQPQHF.

This clone appeared once. V usage is TRBV2 and J usage is TRBJ2-7; the D gene is possibly TRBD2 (7 bases). The germline V gene encodes CDR1 SNHLY and CDR2 FYNNEI. This CDR3 has 12 residues. With 7 bases removed from V and 7 bases from J, the gap between germline ends came to 14 bases. The CDR3 sequence is CASITGTTEQYF. The CDR3 DNA is TGTGCCAGCATAACAGGGACTACTGAGCAGTACTTC.

This clone was detected a few times. DNA for the CDR3: TGCGCCAGCAGCCAAGCTGGACAGGGGCTGGGCGAGCAGTACTTC. Translation gives CASSQAGQGLGEQYF. This chain links TRBV4-1 with TRBJ2-5; 9 positions agree with TRBD1. The DNA end favors TRBJ2-7, so the J call may be wrong. Germline assignment: CDR1 MGHRA and CDR2 YSYEKL. The CDR3 contains 15 residues.

V gene TRBV4-1 combines with J gene TRBJ1-5; D gene ambiguous. The CDR3 is 16 amino acids. Germline V gene sequence: CDR1 MGHRA, CDR2 YSYEKL. The germline V and J ends were trimmed by 4 bases and 2 bases, with 15 bases remaining between them. The CDR3 reads CASSLRTENGNQPQHF. CDR3 coding DNA: TGCGCCAGCAGCCTGCGGACTGAAAATGGCAATCAGCCCCAGCATTTT.